Listed below are T cell receptor beta chains from one sample, sequenced in a study of T-cell reconstitution after alpha-beta-depleted transplantation in children. Each CDR3 protein gets one entry after TCRdb re-called the PCR reads with MiXCR. Here the sample spans 550,000 to 800,000 distinct CDR3 sequences, less than 15% being singletons. Here the sequenced sample was PBMCs, taken before TCRalphabeta/CD19-depleted stem cell transplant. The origin of the receptors is a girl aged 2 to 10 with congenital amegakaryocytic thrombocytopenia, due to receive a stem cell transplant. Each CDR3 is given with its conserved first and last residue. A D gene is named only where the DNA matches it firmly. Rows may omit the clone size; those that give it use once, few, many or a size class.

abundance: -
j_gene: TRBJ2-7
d_gene: TRBD2
v_gene: TRBV25-1
CDR3aa: CASSEYLSGYYEQYF
CDR3nt: TGTGCCAGCAGTGAATATCTTAGCGGGTACTACGAGCAGTACTTC

abundance: -
j_gene: TRBJ2-1
d_gene: TRBD1
v_gene: TRBV5-1
CDR3aa: CASSAGQARGNEHFF
CDR3nt: TGCGCCAGCAGCGCGGGACAGGCGAGGGGGAATGAGCACTTCTTC

abundance: few
j_gene: TRBJ2-7
d_gene: -
v_gene: TRBV2
CDR3aa: CASSAAVLSSYEQYF
CDR3nt: TGTGCCAGCAGTGCCGCGGTTCTTAGCTCCTACGAGCAGTACTTC

abundance: many
j_gene: TRBJ2-1
d_gene: -
v_gene: TRBV7-9
CDR3aa: CASSEGTHEQFF
CDR3nt: TGTGCCAGCAGCGAGGGTACGCATGAGCAGTTCTTC

abundance: -
j_gene: TRBJ1-1
d_gene: TRBD1
v_gene: TRBV27
CDR3aa: CASSHTPGTGLLGVNTEAFF
CDR3nt: TGTGCCAGCAGCCACACCCCCGGGACAGGGCTTCTGGGTGTGAACACTGAAGCTTTCTTT

abundance: many
j_gene: TRBJ1-5
d_gene: -
v_gene: TRBV29-1
CDR3aa: CSVSSGTRNQPQHF
CDR3nt: TGCAGCGTGAGCTCCGGGACCCGCAATCAGCCCCAGCATTTT

abundance: many
j_gene: TRBJ1-5
d_gene: -
v_gene: TRBV12-3/TRBV12-4
CDR3aa: CASSRREYNQPQHF
CDR3nt: TGTGCCAGCAGCCGAAGGGAGTACAATCAGCCCCAGCATTTT

abundance: -
j_gene: TRBJ2-7
d_gene: TRBD2
v_gene: TRBV12-3/TRBV12-4
CDR3aa: CASSFETSGSEQYF
CDR3nt: TGTGCCAGCAGTTTTGAGACTAGCGGCTCCGAGCAGTACTTC

abundance: many
j_gene: TRBJ2-7
d_gene: TRBD1
v_gene: TRBV20-1
CDR3aa: CSVDRGPYEQYF
CDR3nt: TGCAGTGTGGACAGGGGGCCCTACGAGCAGTACTTC

abundance: many
j_gene: TRBJ1-5
d_gene: -
v_gene: TRBV10-3
CDR3aa: CAISESWADNQPQHF
CDR3nt: TGTGCCATCAGTGAGTCCTGGGCAGACAATCAGCCCCAGCATTTT

abundance: -
j_gene: TRBJ2-7
d_gene: TRBD2
v_gene: TRBV14
CDR3aa: CASSPPASGTYEQYF
CDR3nt: TGTGCCAGCAGCCCCCCAGCTAGCGGGACCTACGAGCAGTACTTC

abundance: -
j_gene: TRBJ2-7
d_gene: -
v_gene: TRBV2
CDR3aa: CASSESSGQTYEQYF
CDR3nt: TGTGCCAGCAGTGAATCCAGCGGGCAGACCTACGAGCAGTACTTC

abundance: many
j_gene: TRBJ2-7
d_gene: TRBD1
v_gene: TRBV7-6
CDR3aa: CASGTGPSEQYF
CDR3nt: TGTGCCAGCGGGACAGGGCCTAGCGAGCAGTACTTC

abundance: -
j_gene: TRBJ2-3
d_gene: TRBD1
v_gene: TRBV12-3/TRBV12-4
CDR3aa: CASSPRTGATDTQYF
CDR3nt: TGTGCCAGCAGCCCCCGGACAGGGGCCACAGATACGCAGTATTTT

abundance: many
j_gene: TRBJ2-3
d_gene: TRBD2
v_gene: TRBV5-1
CDR3aa: CASSSRGRGTDTQYF
CDR3nt: TGCGCCAGCAGCTCTCGCGGGAGAGGCACAGATACGCAGTATTTT

abundance: -
j_gene: TRBJ1-5
d_gene: -
v_gene: TRBV28
CDR3aa: CASRLGGQRNQPQHF
CDR3nt: TGTGCCAGCAGATTAGGAGGACAGCGCAATCAGCCCCAGCATTTT

abundance: many
j_gene: TRBJ1-1
d_gene: -
v_gene: TRBV6-5
CDR3aa: CASSYSPVFTEAFF
CDR3nt: TGTGCCAGCAGTTACTCGCCCGTTTTCACTGAAGCTTTCTTT

abundance: few
j_gene: TRBJ2-7
d_gene: -
v_gene: TRBV25-1
CDR3aa: CASGGRKSSYEQYF
CDR3nt: TGTGCCAGCGGGGGCCGAAAGAGCTCCTACGAGCAGTACTTC

abundance: -
j_gene: TRBJ2-1
d_gene: -
v_gene: TRBV2
CDR3aa: CGLKTYNEQFF
CDR3nt: TGTGGTTTGAAGACTTACAATGAGCAGTTCTTC

abundance: many
j_gene: TRBJ2-7
d_gene: -
v_gene: TRBV5-1
CDR3aa: CASSFLTGTVPYEQYF
CDR3nt: TGCGCCAGCAGCTTTCTTACCGGGACCGTTCCCTACGAGCAGTACTTC

abundance: -
j_gene: TRBJ2-5
d_gene: -
v_gene: TRBV5-1
CDR3aa: CASSSPLEGMGIETQYF
CDR3nt: TGCGCCAGCAGCTCCCCCCTGGAAGGGATGGGGATAGAGACCCAGTACTTC

abundance: few
j_gene: TRBJ2-2
d_gene: -
v_gene: TRBV7-2
CDR3aa: CASSHWTAPGTGELFF
CDR3nt: TGTGCCAGCAGCCACTGGACAGCCCCGGGTACCGGGGAGCTGTTTTTT

abundance: few
j_gene: TRBJ2-3
d_gene: -
v_gene: TRBV5-8
CDR3aa: CASSLAVNTQYF
CDR3nt: TGTGCCAGCAGCTTGGCCGTAAATACGCAGTATTTT

abundance: many
j_gene: TRBJ2-4
d_gene: TRBD2
v_gene: TRBV20-1
CDR3aa: CSALAGVGKNIQYF
CDR3nt: TGCAGTGCCTTAGCGGGAGTAGGCAAAAACATTCAGTACTTC

abundance: -
j_gene: TRBJ2-7
d_gene: -
v_gene: TRBV7-2
CDR3aa: CASTPGEAYEQYF
CDR3nt: TGTGCCAGCACGCCGGGGGAAGCCTACGAGCAGTACTTC

abundance: few
j_gene: TRBJ1-1
d_gene: TRBD1
v_gene: TRBV12-3/TRBV12-4
CDR3aa: CASRWDSLNTEAFF
CDR3nt: TGTGCCAGCAGATGGGACAGCCTGAACACTGAAGCTTTCTTT

abundance: -
j_gene: TRBJ2-7
d_gene: -
v_gene: TRBV12-3/TRBV12-4
CDR3aa: CASTTSGRSASYEQYF
CDR3nt: TGTGCCAGCACAACGTCGGGTCGTTCAGCTTCCTACGAGCAGTACTTC

abundance: many
j_gene: TRBJ2-5
d_gene: -
v_gene: TRBV29-1
CDR3aa: CSVEEGRRETQYF
CDR3nt: TGCAGCGTTGAGGAAGGTAGAAGAGAGACCCAGTACTTC

abundance: few
j_gene: TRBJ2-1
d_gene: TRBD2
v_gene: TRBV5-4
CDR3aa: CASSLGLAGDGNEQFF
CDR3nt: TGTGCCAGCAGCTTGGGACTAGCGGGAGACGGCAATGAGCAGTTCTTC

abundance: many
j_gene: TRBJ2-2
d_gene: -
v_gene: TRBV5-1
CDR3aa: CASSLGTRTGELFF
CDR3nt: TGCGCCAGCAGCTTGGGGACACGGACCGGGGAGCTGTTTTTT

abundance: many
j_gene: TRBJ2-1
d_gene: TRBD2
v_gene: TRBV24-1
CDR3aa: CATSDLLDRIWPGLAGGSYNEQFF
CDR3nt: TGTGCCACCAGTGATTTGCTGGACAGGATTTGGCCGGGACTAGCGGGAGGGTCCTACAATGAGCAGTTCTTC

abundance: many
j_gene: TRBJ1-2
d_gene: -
v_gene: TRBV7-9
CDR3aa: CASSLIRGGGYTF
CDR3nt: TGTGCCAGCAGCTTAATCAGGGGTGGTGGCTACACCTTC

abundance: few
j_gene: TRBJ2-3
d_gene: -
v_gene: TRBV12-3/TRBV12-4
CDR3aa: CASRPAGFNTDTQYF
CDR3nt: TGTGCCAGCAGGCCAGCGGGTTTCAACACAGATACGCAGTATTTT

abundance: -
j_gene: TRBJ1-1
d_gene: -
v_gene: TRBV29-1
CDR3aa: CSVDSGILSNTEAFF
CDR3nt: TGCAGCGTTGATTCCGGGATACTATCGAACACTGAAGCTTTCTTT

abundance: many
j_gene: TRBJ2-5
d_gene: -
v_gene: TRBV11-2
CDR3aa: CASSLDNMAGQETQYF
CDR3nt: TGTGCCAGCAGCTTAGATAATATGGCAGGCCAAGAGACCCAGTACTTC

abundance: few
j_gene: TRBJ2-3
d_gene: -
v_gene: TRBV5-1
CDR3aa: CASSSGQTLSTDTQYF
CDR3nt: TGCGCCAGCAGCTCTGGACAGACCCTTAGCACAGATACGCAGTATTTT

abundance: -
j_gene: TRBJ2-5
d_gene: -
v_gene: TRBV2
CDR3aa: CASMPEPVETQYF
CDR3nt: TGTGCCAGCATGCCCGAGCCGGTCGAGACCCAGTACTTC

abundance: many
j_gene: TRBJ2-1
d_gene: -
v_gene: TRBV5-1
CDR3aa: CASSLVRRGEGEEQFF
CDR3nt: TGCGCCAGCAGCTTGGTGCGTAGGGGGGAAGGTGAAGAGCAGTTCTTC

abundance: -
j_gene: TRBJ2-5
d_gene: -
v_gene: TRBV7-9
CDR3aa: CASSLLPLGETQYF
CDR3nt: TGTGCCAGCAGCTTACTTCCCTTGGGGGAGACCCAGTACTTC

abundance: few
j_gene: TRBJ1-1
d_gene: -
v_gene: TRBV7-6
CDR3aa: CASSKWDEEGTEAFF
CDR3nt: TGTGCCAGCAGCAAATGGGACGAGGAGGGGACTGAAGCTTTCTTT

abundance: -
j_gene: TRBJ2-3
d_gene: TRBD2
v_gene: TRBV20-1
CDR3aa: CSAPRLAGGLDTQYF
CDR3nt: TGCAGTGCTCCTCGACTAGCGGGAGGTCTCGATACGCAGTATTTT

abundance: -
j_gene: TRBJ2-7
d_gene: TRBD2
v_gene: TRBV5-1
CDR3aa: CASSSGVLAGAGTYEQYF
CDR3nt: TGCGCCAGCAGCTCCGGAGTACTAGCGGGAGCGGGGACCTACGAGCAGTACTTC